This T cell receptor beta chain was sequenced in a study of neoadjuvant anti-PD-1 for oral cavity cancer. Study-wide background: Patients mostly received three to four biweekly nivolumab doses at 3 mg/kg before surgery. Regarding the study as a whole: Each response group had just a few patients in TCR analyses. PBMC Gini-index clonality exceeded responders' in non-responders post-nivolumab.

Germline V gives CDR1 SNHLY, CDR2 FYNNEI. Trimming removed 5 bases at V and 1 base at J, with 11 bases between. The CDR3 is made up of 14 amino acids. Most PBMC samples had around 480 ng input DNA in six replicates. Repertoires were generated with immunoSEQ multiplex PCR, while TCRdb's copy carries only in-frame clones and drops some. The sample lists approximately 13,000 clones, over 60% occurring once. This clone was seen only once. What it binds is unknown. This sample's time point: after neoadjuvant nivolumab, at surgical resection. This receptor was identified in a person between 40 and 79 years old with oral cavity squamous cell carcinoma. The chain has TRBV2 and TRBJ1-1; a possible D gene is TRBD1 (6 bases). The sample consisted of PBMCs, taken after nivolumab (anti-PD-1) treatment. CDR3 amino acids: CASSIARGNTEAFF. CDR3 sequence (DNA): TGTGCCAGCAGTATTGCCAGGGGGAACACTGAAGCTTTCTTT. Filled out from reference TRBV2 and TRBJ1-1, the complete variable domain reads EPEVTQTPSHQVTQMGQEVILRCVPISNHLYFYWYRQILGQKVEFLVSFYNNEISEKSEIFDDQFSVERPDGSNFTLKIRSTKLEDSAMYFCASSIARGNTEAFFGQGTRLTVV.